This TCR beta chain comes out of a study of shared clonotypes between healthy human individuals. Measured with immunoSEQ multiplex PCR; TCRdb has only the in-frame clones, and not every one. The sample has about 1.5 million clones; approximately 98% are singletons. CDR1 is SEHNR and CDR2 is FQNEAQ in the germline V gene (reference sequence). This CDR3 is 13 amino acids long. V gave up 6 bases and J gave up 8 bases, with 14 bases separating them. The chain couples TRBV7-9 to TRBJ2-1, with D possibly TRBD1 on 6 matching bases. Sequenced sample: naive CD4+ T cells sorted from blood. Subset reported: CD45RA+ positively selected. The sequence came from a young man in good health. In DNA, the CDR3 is TGTGCCAGCAGTCCAAGGGGGTGGGATGAGCAGTTCTTC. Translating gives CASSPRGWDEQFF. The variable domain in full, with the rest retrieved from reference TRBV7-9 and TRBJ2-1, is DTGVSQNPRHKITKRGQNVTFRCDPISEHNRLYWYRQTLGQGPEFLTYFQNEAQLEKSRLLSDRFSAERPKGSFSTLEIQRTEQGDSAMYLCASSPRGWDEQFFGPGTRLTVL.